What follows are 22 T cell receptor beta chains derived from one specimen sequenced in a study of cytomegalovirus exposure and HLA in healthy donors. Primers: 60 Vbeta forward and 13 Jbeta reverse. Clones were read by immunoSEQ multiplex PCR, and TCRdb kept only the in-frame ones, dropping some. The sample yields around 260,000 clones, about 80% seen once. The specimen sequenced was PBMCs. The origin of the receptors is a girl aged 2 to 10 in good health and CMV-seronegative.

About this clone: An end of the junction differs from the germline gene, which may be a read error. The chain couples TRBV9 to TRBJ1-2; unclear D gene. The germline gives CDR1 SGDLS, CDR2 YYNGEE. This CDR3 comprises 14 residues. CDR3 bases: TGTGCCAGCAGCGTAACCGATGGAGGCTGGGCCGTTCTCTTC. Protein sequence: CASSVTDGGWAVLF.

The V gene is TRBV27, the J gene TRBJ1-4; 7 bases line up with TRBD1. The CDR3 totals 15 residues. Trimming removed 0 bases from V and 4 bases from J; junction bases left unmatched: 2. The germline gives CDR1 MNHEY, CDR2 SMNVEV (reference sequence). CDR3 residues: CASSLSGQLNEKLFF. The CDR3 nucleotides are TGTGCCAGCAGTTTATCGGGACAGCTTAATGAAAAACTGTTTTTT.

V usage is TRBV11-1 and J usage is TRBJ2-5; TRBD1 matches at 9 bases. The DNA end favors TRBJ2-7, so the J call may be wrong. CDR3 size: 15 residues. Germline V lookup: CDR1 SGHAT, CDR2 FQDESV (reference sequence). The CDR3 DNA is TGTGCCAGCAGCCCCTCCCGGGACAGGGCAGGCGAGCAGTACTTC. As protein: CASSPSRDRAGEQYF.

This rearrangement joins TRBV7-9 to TRBJ2-7, with D uncertain. The V and J ends lost 1 base and 0 bases respectively, with 4 bases between them. The CDR3 runs to 13 residues. CDR1 SEHNR and CDR2 FQNEAQ come from the germline V gene (reference sequence). The CDR3 sequence is CASSLDSSYEQYF. CDR3 coding DNA: TGTGCCAGCAGCTTAGACAGCTCCTACGAGCAGTACTTC.

The rearrangement uses TRBV6-1 and TRBJ1-5, with D tentatively TRBD1 (5 bases). In germline, CDR1 is MNHNS, CDR2 SASEGT. V shed 4 bases and J shed 0 bases, with 10 bases lying between them. This CDR3 region has 15 residues. This CDR3 is CASSGRGVSNQPQHF. Here the CDR3 DNA reads TGTGCCAGCAGTGGTCGGGGGGTTAGCAATCAGCCCCAGCATTTT.

The chain couples TRBV9 to TRBJ2-2; 8 nucleotides agree with TRBD2. This CDR3 contains 17 residues. Germline V gene lookup returns CDR1 SGDLS and CDR2 YYNGEE. Losses at the gene ends were 3 bases for V and 0 bases for J; bases not matched to a gene: 7. CDR3 loop: CASSAPRGEANTGELFF. DNA for the CDR3: TGTGCCAGCAGCGCCCCGCGGGGGGAAGCGAACACCGGGGAGCTGTTTTTT.

J is TRBJ1-1 and V is TRBV7-9; possibly TRBD1 for D (5 bases). The CDR3 extends over 16 amino acids. V lost 4 bases and J 10 bases, leaving 25 bases between the germline ends. Per the germline V gene, CDR1 is SEHNR and CDR2 is FQNEAQ (reference sequence). The CDR3 nucleotides are TGTGCCAGCAGCTACCACTCCCCCATTAATCCCGGGGGAGCTTTCTTT. This translates into CASSYHSPINPGGAFF.

The chain recombines TRBV7-3 with TRBJ2-1, with D perhaps TRBD1 (5 bases). The V and J ends lost 0 bases and 4 bases respectively, with 13 bases between them. Germline CDR1 reads SGHTA; CDR2 reads FQGTGA. The CDR3 covers 16 residues. Written as DNA, the CDR3 is TGTGCCAGCAGCTTAACGTCAGGGTTAGGATACAATGAGCAGTTCTTC. Translated, it gives CASSLTSGLGYNEQFF.

V usage is TRBV7-9 and J usage is TRBJ1-1; D uncertain. Per germline, CDR1 SEHNR and CDR2 FQNEAQ (reference sequence). V lost 4 bases and J 7 bases, leaving 10 bases between the germline ends. The CDR3 runs 12 residues. The CDR3 protein is CASSSIAIEAFF. The DNA for the CDR3 is TGTGCCAGCAGCTCGATAGCCATTGAAGCTTTCTTT. The complete variable domain, with remaining parts taken from reference TRBV7-9 and TRBJ1-1, reads DTGVSQNPRHKITKRGQNVTFRCDPISEHNRLYWYRQTLGQGPEFLTYFQNEAQLEKSRLLSDRFSAERPKGSFSTLEIQRTEQGDSAMYLCASSSIAIEAFFGQGTRLTVV.

This chain connects TRBV11-2 to TRBJ1-2, with D tentatively TRBD1 (6 bases). The CDR3 runs 13 residues. CDR1 SGHAT and CDR2 FQNNGV come from the germline V gene. V was clipped by 5 bases and J by 10 bases, with 17 bases between them. The CDR3 nucleotides are TGTGCCAGCAGCACCGACCGACAGGTAACCTACACCTTC. Translating it yields CASSTDRQVTYTF. Filled out from reference TRBV11-2 and TRBJ1-2, the complete variable domain reads EAGVAQSPRYKIIEKRQSVAFWCNPISGHATLYWYQQILGQGPKLLIQFQNNGVVDDSQLPKDRFSAERLKGVDSTLKIQPAKLEDSAVYLCASSTDRQVTYTFGSGTRLTVV.

The rearrangement joins TRBV9 to TRBJ2-3, with D perhaps TRBD2 (7 bases). The V gene's germline CDR1 is SGDLS and CDR2 YYNGEE. The CDR3 length is 16 residues. V shed 1 base and J shed 2 bases, with 14 bases lying between them. The CDR3 is CASSVSAGAFTDTQYF. The CDR3 DNA reads TGTGCCAGCAGCGTATCCGCGGGGGCCTTCACAGATACGCAGTATTTT. Filled out from reference TRBV9 and TRBJ2-3, the complete variable domain reads DSGVTQTPKHLITATGQRVTLRCSPRSGDLSVYWYQQSLDQGLQFLIQYYNGEERAKGNILERFSAQQFPDLHSELNLSSLELGDSALYFCASSVSAGAFTDTQYFGPGTRLTVL.

The rearrangement uses TRBV7-9 and TRBJ1-2; tentatively, D is TRBD1 (5 bases). V lost 5 bases, J lost 4 bases, and 14 bases lay in between. The CDR3 totals 14 residues. The germline CDR1 and CDR2 sequences are SEHNR and FQNEAQ (reference sequence). The CDR3 DNA is TGTGCCAGCAGCCTACCGGGACTGATCTATGGCTACACCTTC. This encodes CASSLPGLIYGYTF.

V is TRBV30 and J is TRBJ1-5; the match to TRBD1 covers 9 bases. The ends lost 0 bases at V and 11 bases at J; junction bases unmatched: 8. Germline loops: CDR1 GTSNPN, CDR2 SVGIG (reference sequence). The CDR3 length is 14 residues. The chain's CDR3 is CAWSVHLDRGAQHF. DNA for the CDR3: TGTGCCTGGAGTGTCCACCTCGACAGGGGGGCCCAGCATTTT.

The chain carries TRBV5-1 and TRBJ1-2; unclear D gene. The V end lost 0 bases, the J end lost 6 bases, and 15 bases lay between the germline ends. The germline V gene encodes CDR1 SGHRS and CDR2 YFSETQ. The CDR3 has 15 residues. This CDR3 reads CASSLGRLAGNGYTF. The CDR3 DNA reads TGCGCCAGCAGCTTGGGGAGGCTGGCGGGGAATGGCTACACCTTC. The full variable domain, completed using reference TRBV5-1 and TRBJ1-2, is KAGVTQTPRYLIKTRGQQVTLSCSPISGHRSVSWYQQTPGQGLQFLFEYFSETQRNKGNFPGRFSGRQFSNSRSEMNVSTLELGDSALYLCASSLGRLAGNGYTFGSGTRLTVV.

This clone was observed a few times. Other DNA sequences in this specimen translate into the identical CDR3. V and J are TRBV27 and TRBJ1-5; D is unresolved. This CDR3 has 14 residues. Deletions cut 3 bases from V and 2 bases from J, with 8 bases between. Germline CDR1 reads MNHEY; CDR2 reads SMNVEV (reference sequence). This CDR3 reads CASSFRDGNQPQHF. In DNA form, the CDR3 reads TGTGCCAGCAGTTTTCGGGATGGCAATCAGCCCCAGCATTTT.

This chain joins TRBV9 and TRBJ1-4; 7 nucleotides agree with TRBD1. Germline assignment: CDR1 SGDLS and CDR2 YYNGEE. This CDR3 contains 15 residues. The ends lost 3 bases at V and 3 bases at J; junction bases unmatched: 5. The CDR3, as DNA: TGTGCCAGCAGCGGACAGGGTTCGTCTAATGAAAAACTGTTTTTT. This codes for CASSGQGSSNEKLFF.

The chain recombines TRBV5-1 with TRBJ2-1, with D possibly matching TRBD1 (6 bases). The V gene's germline CDR1 is SGHRS and CDR2 YFSETQ. Trimming removed 3 bases from V and 4 bases from J, with 17 bases in between. The CDR3 sequence is 16 residues long. Here the CDR3 DNA reads TGCGCCAGCAGCTCATCTAGGGGGAATCCTTACAATGAGCAGTTCTTC. Its translation: CASSSSRGNPYNEQFF.

The chain has TRBV18 and TRBJ1-2; maybe TRBD1 (5 bases). The CDR3 has 13 residues. The germline V gene encodes CDR1 KGHSH and CDR2 LQKENI. Trimming removed 2 bases at V and 4 bases at J, with 8 bases between. The CDR3 reads CASSPRGSYGYTF. The CDR3 nucleotides read TGTGCCAGCTCACCAAGGGGTTCCTATGGCTACACCTTC.

This chain connects TRBV13 to TRBJ2-3; 12 bases match TRBD2. Per germline, CDR1 PRHDT and CDR2 FYEKMQ (reference sequence). Trimming at V came to 6 bases and at J to 6 bases, leaving 16 bases not matched to a gene. The CDR3 contains 18 residues. The CDR3 DNA is TGTGCCAGCAGTTCAGGGGGCGGGGGACTAGCGGGCCTCGATACGCAGTATTTT. This encodes CASSSGGGGLAGLDTQYF.

The table lists this clone with a count of one. The chain is built from TRBV5-6 and TRBJ2-3, with D maybe TRBD2 (6 bases). Trimming removed 2 bases from V and 3 bases from J, with 10 bases in between. The germline V gene has CDR1 SGHDT and CDR2 YYEEEE. The CDR3 is 14 residues long. CDR3 in amino acids: CASSFRLATDTQYF. CDR3 DNA sequence: TGTGCCAGCAGCTTTCGGCTAGCGACAGATACGCAGTATTTT.

The V call is TRBV5-8, the J call TRBJ2-3; 9 bases match TRBD1. The CDR3 is 16 residues long. Germline CDR1 is SGHTS and CDR2 is YDEGEE. V lost 6 bases to trimming and J lost 4 bases; unmatched junction nucleotides: 12. The DNA for the CDR3 is TGTGCCAGCACCCTCGGGACAGGGATCATTTCAGATACGCAGTATTTT. As protein: CASTLGTGIISDTQYF.

The chain is built from TRBV19 and TRBJ2-5; no clear D. The J call could be wrong; TRBJ2-7 is a better fit for the DNA end. The CDR3 sequence is 13 residues long. The germline V gene encodes CDR1 LNHDA and CDR2 SQIVND (reference sequence). CDR3 DNA: TGTGCCAGTAGTATCGGCGCTGACTACGAGCAGTACTTC. Translation gives CASSIGADYEQYF.